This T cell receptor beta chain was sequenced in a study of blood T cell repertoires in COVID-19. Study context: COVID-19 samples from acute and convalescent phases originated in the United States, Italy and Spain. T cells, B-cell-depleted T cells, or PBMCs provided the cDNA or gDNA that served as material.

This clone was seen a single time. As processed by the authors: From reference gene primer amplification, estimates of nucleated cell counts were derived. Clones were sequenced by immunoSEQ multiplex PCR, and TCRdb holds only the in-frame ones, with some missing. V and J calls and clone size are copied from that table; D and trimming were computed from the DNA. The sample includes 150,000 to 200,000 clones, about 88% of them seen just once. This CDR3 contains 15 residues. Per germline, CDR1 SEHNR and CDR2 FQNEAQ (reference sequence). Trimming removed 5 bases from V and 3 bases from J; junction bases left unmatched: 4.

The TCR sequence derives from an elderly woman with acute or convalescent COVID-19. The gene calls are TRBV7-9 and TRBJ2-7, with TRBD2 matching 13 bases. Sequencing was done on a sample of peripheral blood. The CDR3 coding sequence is TGTGCCAGCAGCCGCCGACTAGCGGGAGGCTACGAGCAGTACTTC. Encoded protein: CASSRRLAGGYEQYF.